The 21 T cell receptor beta chains presented below share a single source sample, sequenced in a study of CD8+CD57+ T cells in acquired aplastic anemia. CDR3 and TCR beta VDJ profiling relied on a genomic DNA template. TCRdb reprocessed the reads via MiXCR and lists one record per CDR3 protein. The sample records about 150,000 distinct CDR3 sequences, roughly 40% being singletons. Sample: sorted CD4+, CD8+, or CD8+CD57+ T cells (not recorded which) from PBMCs. These TCRs come from a human donor in good health, serving as a control.

This clonotype was picked up many times. The V call is TRBV5-1, the J call TRBJ2-7; TRBD1 is a possible D gene (7 bases). The CDR3 is 14 amino acids. Germline-derived CDR1 and CDR2 are SGHRS and YFSETQ. V was shortened by 4 bases and J by 2 bases, with 13 bases between the two germline ends. CDR3 nucleotide sequence: TGCGCCAGCAGCGGAGGGACAGTGGCCTACGAGCAGTACTTC. Protein: CASSGGTVAYEQYF.

As DNA, the CDR3 is TGTGCCTGGCTACCCCGGGCCAAATCTGGAAACACCATATATTTT. Encoded protein: CAWLPRAKSGNTIYF. The rearrangement links TRBV30 to TRBJ1-3; D gene unclear. The CDR3 spans 15 residues. The germline V gene has CDR1 GTSNPN and CDR2 SVGIG (reference sequence). V was pared by 5 bases and J by 1 base, with 15 bases between. Together with reference TRBV30 and TRBJ1-3, the CDR3 gives the full variable domain: SQTIHQWPATLVQPVGSPLSLECTVEGTSNPNLYWYRQAAGRGLQLLFYSVGIGQISSEVPQNLSASRPQDRQFILSSKKLLLSDSGFYLCAWLPRAKSGNTIYFGEGSWLTVV.

This clonotype was observed many times. The V gene is TRBV7-9, the J gene TRBJ1-1; D call uncertain. V lost 3 bases and J lost 1, with 9 bases in between. The length of the CDR3 is 14 residues. In germline, CDR1 is SEHNR, CDR2 FQNEAQ (reference sequence). CDR3 region: CASSFQDPNTEAFF. CDR3 bases: TGTGCCAGCAGCTTCCAAGATCCGAACACTGAAGCTTTCTTT.

This clonotype was recorded many times. The rearrangement links TRBV9 to TRBJ2-3, with D perhaps matching TRBD1 (5 bases). The germline V gene encodes CDR1 SGDLS and CDR2 YYNGEE. This CDR3 has 14 residues. With 3 bases removed from V and 6 bases from J, the gap between germline ends came to 14 bases. CDR3 coding DNA: TGTGCCAGCAGCGGGCCCTCCTCAGGGGATACGCAGTATTTT. This sequence encodes CASSGPSSGDTQYF.

Ten or more counts support this clonotype. The DNA of the CDR3 is TGTGCCACCAGTGGGCCGGGAACTTATACGCAGTATTTT. Its protein is CATSGPGTYTQYF. The chain carries TRBV24-1 and TRBJ2-3; D possibly corresponds to TRBD2 (5 bases). V lost 5 bases and J lost 7, with 12 bases in between. The length of the CDR3 is 13 residues. Per the germline V gene, CDR1 is KGHDR and CDR2 is SFDVKD.

The chain uses TRBV18 and TRBJ1-4; D gene unclear. The ends were cut back, 1 base at V and 0 bases at J, with 9 bases in the middle. The CDR3 spans 16 residues. Germline lookup yields CDR1 KGHSH and CDR2 LQKENI. The CDR3 region has the DNA TGTGCCAGCTCACCACGTTTATGGACAACTAATGAAAAACTGTTTTTT. Protein: CASSPRLWTTNEKLFF.

The rearrangement joins TRBV3-1 to TRBJ1-4; no clear D. The germline CDR1 and CDR2 sequences are LGHDT and YNNKEL (reference sequence). Trimming shortened V by 6 bases and J by 8 bases, and 13 bases separated the two germline ends. The CDR3 totals 13 residues. The CDR3 is CASSPRDGEKLFF. The CDR3 DNA follows: TGTGCCAGCAGTCCAAGGGATGGGGAAAAACTGTTTTTT. Using reference TRBV3-1 and TRBJ1-4 for the parts outside the CDR3, the full variable domain is DTAVSQTPKYLVTQMGNDKSIKCEQNLGHDTMYWYKQDSKKFLKIMFSYNNKELIINETVPNRFSPKSPDKAHLNLHINSLELGDSAVYFCASSPRDGEKLFFGSGTQLSVL.

The chain couples TRBV2 to TRBJ2-7; TRBD1 might be the D (6 bases). In germline, CDR1 is SNHLY, CDR2 FYNNEI. V gave up 6 bases and J gave up 4 bases, with 10 bases separating them. The CDR3 runs 12 residues. DNA for the CDR3: TGTGCCAGCAGGGAGGACAGTTACGAGCAGTACTTC. This gives the protein CASREDSYEQYF.

This clonotype occurred many times. V usage is TRBV4-1 and J usage is TRBJ1-2; 8 bases are shared with TRBD1. The CDR3 loop spans 15 amino acids. V lost 4 bases to trimming and J lost 2 bases; unmatched junction nucleotides: 6. CDR1 and CDR2 from the germline V gene are MGHRA and YSYEKL. Here the CDR3 reads CASSPRAGGNYGYTF. The CDR3 nucleotides are TGCGCCAGCAGCCCACGTGCAGGGGGCAACTATGGCTACACCTTC.

A single count supports this clonotype. V usage is TRBV6-5 and J usage is TRBJ2-7; tentatively, D is TRBD2 (5 bases). V dropped 6 bases and J dropped 0 bases, with 9 bases sitting between them. CDR3 length equals 13 residues. The germline V gene encodes CDR1 MNHEY and CDR2 SVGAGI. DNA of the CDR3: TGTGCCAGCAGCTACAGCGGCTCCTACGAGCAGTACTTC. Its translation: CASSYSGSYEQYF.

This clonotype was observed many times. The CDR3 DNA reads TGTGCCTGGAGTTACCGGACGGATCGAAATTCACCCCTCCACTTT. It yields the protein CAWSYRTDRNSPLHF. V and J are TRBV30 and TRBJ1-6; D is unresolved. This CDR3 has 15 residues. The germline V and J ends were trimmed by 2 bases and 7 bases, with 15 bases remaining between them. CDR1 is GTSNPN and CDR2 is SVGIG in the germline V gene (reference sequence).

This clonotype has at least ten counts. The V call is TRBV6-5, the J call TRBJ1-6; D gene uncertain. The CDR3 sequence is 12 residues long. V was cut by 4 bases and J by 14 bases, with 12 bases left in between. Germline V lookup: CDR1 MNHEY, CDR2 SVGAGI. This chain's CDR3 is CASSSGLMALHF. The CDR3 DNA follows: TGTGCCAGCAGTTCAGGCTTGATGGCCCTCCACTTT.

This clonotype was picked up one time. The chain joins TRBV2 to TRBJ2-2, with D possibly matching TRBD2 (6 bases). The V gene's germline CDR1 is SNHLY and CDR2 FYNNEI. The CDR3 is made up of 13 amino acids. V was trimmed by 8 bases and J by 14 bases, leaving 21 bases between them. As DNA, the CDR3 is TGTGCCAGCTCCACGACATTCACCGGGGGACTGTTTTTT. As protein: CASSTTFTGGLFF.

In this sample, this clonotype turned up a few times. The CDR3 sequence is CASTRLAGGFYGYTF. Written as DNA, the CDR3 is TGTGCCAGTACCCGACTAGCGGGAGGGTTCTATGGCTACACCTTC. V usage is TRBV19 and J usage is TRBJ1-2, with no clear D. CDR1 is LNHDA, CDR2 SQIVND, per germline (reference sequence). Trimming took 7 bases from V and 4 from J, leaving 19 bases between them. CDR3 size: 15 residues.

On this clonotype itself: The conserved closing phenylalanine or tryptophan is absent in this CDR3, likely reflecting a read error. J is TRBJ1-2 and V is TRBV7-9; 10 nucleotides agree with TRBD1. The CDR3 covers 15 residues. J was trimmed by 6 bases and V by 5 bases; bases with no gene match: 9. CDR1 is SEHNR, CDR2 FQNEAQ, per germline (reference sequence). CDR3 residues: CASSQGQGMVDGYTL. The CDR3 DNA sequence: TGTGCCAGCAGCCAGGGACAGGGGATGGTCGATGGCTACACCCTC.

V gene TRBV2 combines with J gene TRBJ1-1; no definite D call. Deletions cut 0 bases from V and 3 bases from J, with 5 bases between. The CDR3 consists of 13 residues. CDR1 and CDR2 (germline): SNHLY, FYNNEI. For the CDR3, the DNA is TGTGCCAGCAGTGAAGCCGATTACACTGAAGCTTTCTTT. Residues: CASSEADYTEAFF.

This chain joins TRBV10-3 and TRBJ1-2, with D possibly TRBD1 on 5 matching bases. The CDR3 has 17 residues. Germline lookup yields CDR1 ENHRY and CDR2 SYGVKD. V lost 5 bases and J 8 bases, leaving 27 bases between the germline ends. The CDR3, as DNA: TGTGCCATCAGTTTTCTTTTCGTGGGACTCATTATGACGGGCTACACCTTC. Amino acid sequence: CAISFLFVGLIMTGYTF.

This clonotype was seen only a few times. V is TRBV5-1 and J is TRBJ2-1, with D unclear. Trimming removed 0 bases at V and 0 bases at J, with 10 bases between. CDR3 length: 16 amino acids. Germline V lookup: CDR1 SGHRS, CDR2 YFSETQ. CDR3 protein: CASSLVGLSSYNEQFF. The CDR3 DNA reads TGCGCCAGCAGCTTGGTCGGCCTCAGCTCCTACAATGAGCAGTTCTTC.

To note about this clonotype: This could be a read error, since a much larger clone is one nucleotide away. The chain couples TRBV20-1 to TRBJ1-4; D is unclear. The germline V gene has CDR1 DFQATT and CDR2 SNEGSKA (reference sequence). The CDR3 is made up of 12 amino acids. As DNA, the CDR3 is TGCAGTGCTAGCGTCGGCAATGAAAAACTGTCTTTT. As protein: CSASVGNEKLSF.

The chain joins TRBV19 to TRBJ1-2; D is ambiguous. V shed 6 bases and J shed 8 bases, with 19 bases lying between them. There are 14 residues in the CDR3. In germline, CDR1 is LNHDA, CDR2 SQIVND (reference sequence). The CDR3 nucleotides are TGTGCCAGTAGGATGGGGATAGGCGGGCGAGGCTACACCTTC. Translating it yields CASRMGIGGRGYTF.

This chain uses TRBV29-1 with TRBJ2-7; 8 bases align to TRBD1. Germline CDR1 SQVTM, CDR2 ANQGSEA. V was pared by 6 bases and J by 4 bases, with 8 bases of the junction left unmatched. This CDR3 contains 13 residues. CDR3 protein: CSVEDRAGYEQYF. CDR3 bases: TGCAGCGTCGAGGACAGGGCAGGGTACGAGCAGTACTTC.